One sample yielded the 3 T cell receptor beta chains listed below, sequenced in a study of blood T cell repertoires in COVID-19. Using immunoSEQ multiplex PCR, the repertoire was profiled, and TCRdb retains in-frame clones only, with some absent. The table shows a few hundred thousand clones, with approximately 84% occurring only once. Sequenced material: PBMCs or T cells enriched from blood (not recorded which). The receptor set was obtained from a woman aged 50 to 65 who had been exposed to COVID-19.

The J gene is TRBJ2-7, the V gene TRBV5-4, with 7 bases matching TRBD1. Per the germline V gene, CDR1 is SGHNT and CDR2 is YYREEE (reference sequence). The CDR3 has 12 amino acids. Trimming at V came to 3 bases and at J to 4 bases, leaving 1 base not matched to a gene. The CDR3 region has the DNA TGTGCCAGCAGCTCACAGGGGTACGAGCAGTACTTC. The encoded protein is CASSSQGYEQYF.

This chain joins TRBV28 and TRBJ2-1; 12 nucleotides align to TRBD2. J gave up 4 bases and V 7 bases, and 8 bases lay outside the gene matches. The germline V gene encodes CDR1 MDHEN and CDR2 SYDVKM. The CDR3 totals 16 residues. In DNA form, the CDR3 reads TGTGCCAGCATTCCTCCAGGACTAGCGGGGTACAATGAGCAGTTCTTC. Protein: CASIPPGLAGYNEQFF.

The genes are TRBV6-5 and TRBJ2-5; TRBD1 aligns across 9 bases. The trim removed 5 bases at V and 5 bases at J, leaving 3 bases unmatched. CDR1 MNHEY and CDR2 SVGAGI come from the germline V gene. The CDR3 covers 13 residues. In DNA, the CDR3 is TGTGCCAGCAGTCCTGGACAGGGGGAGACCCAGTACTTC. Protein: CASSPGQGETQYF.